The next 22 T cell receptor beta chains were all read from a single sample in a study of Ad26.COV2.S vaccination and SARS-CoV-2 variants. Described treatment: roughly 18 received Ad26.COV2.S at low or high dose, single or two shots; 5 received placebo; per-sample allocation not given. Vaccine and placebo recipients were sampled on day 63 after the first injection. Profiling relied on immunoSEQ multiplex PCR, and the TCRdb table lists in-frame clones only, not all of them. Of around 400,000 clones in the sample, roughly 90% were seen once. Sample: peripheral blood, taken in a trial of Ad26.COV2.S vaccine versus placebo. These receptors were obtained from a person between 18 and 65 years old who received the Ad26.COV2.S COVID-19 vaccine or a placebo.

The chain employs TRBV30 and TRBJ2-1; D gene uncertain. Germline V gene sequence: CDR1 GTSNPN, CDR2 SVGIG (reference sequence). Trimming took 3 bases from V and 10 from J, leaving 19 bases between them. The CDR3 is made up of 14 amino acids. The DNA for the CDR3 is TGTGCCTGGAGCCCCCTCTTGGCGGAAGGGGAGCAGTTCTTC. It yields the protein CAWSPLLAEGEQFF.

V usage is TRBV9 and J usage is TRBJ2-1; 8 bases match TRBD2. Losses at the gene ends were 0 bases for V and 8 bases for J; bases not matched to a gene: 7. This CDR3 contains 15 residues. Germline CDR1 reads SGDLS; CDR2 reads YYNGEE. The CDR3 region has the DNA TGTGCCAGCAGCGTAGATGGCGGGAGGATCTATGAGCAGTTCTTC. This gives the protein CASSVDGGRIYEQFF.

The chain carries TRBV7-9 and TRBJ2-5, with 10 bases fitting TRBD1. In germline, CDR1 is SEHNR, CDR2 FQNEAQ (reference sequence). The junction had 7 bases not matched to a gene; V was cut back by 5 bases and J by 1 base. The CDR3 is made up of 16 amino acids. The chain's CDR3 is CASSTGGQGIQETQYF. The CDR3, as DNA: TGTGCCAGCAGCACCGGGGGACAGGGGATCCAAGAGACCCAGTACTTC. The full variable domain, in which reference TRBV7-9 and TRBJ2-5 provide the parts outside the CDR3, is DTGVSQNPRHKITKRGQNVTFRCDPISEHNRLYWYRQTLGQGPEFLTYFQNEAQLEKSRLLSDRFSAERPKGSFSTLEIQRTEQGDSAMYLCASSTGGQGIQETQYFGPGTRLLVL.

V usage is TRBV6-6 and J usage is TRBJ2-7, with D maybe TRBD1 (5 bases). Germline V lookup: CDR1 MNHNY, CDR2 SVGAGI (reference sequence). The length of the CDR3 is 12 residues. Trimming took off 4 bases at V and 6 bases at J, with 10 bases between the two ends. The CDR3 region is CASSFDSSEQYF. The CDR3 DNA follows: TGTGCCAGCAGTTTCGACAGCTCCGAGCAGTACTTC.

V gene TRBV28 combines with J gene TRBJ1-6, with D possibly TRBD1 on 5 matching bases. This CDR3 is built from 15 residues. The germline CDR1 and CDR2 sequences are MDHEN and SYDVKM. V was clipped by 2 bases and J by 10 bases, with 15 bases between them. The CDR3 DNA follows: TGTGCCAGCAGTTTACCCCAGGGACCGTTCTCACCCCTCCACTTT. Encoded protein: CASSLPQGPFSPLHF.

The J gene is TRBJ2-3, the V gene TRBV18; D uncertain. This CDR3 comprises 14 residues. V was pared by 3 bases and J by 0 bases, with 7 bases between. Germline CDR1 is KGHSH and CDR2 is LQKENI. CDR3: CASSPLRSTDTQYF. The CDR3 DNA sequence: TGTGCCAGCTCACCCTTACGGAGCACAGATACGCAGTATTTT.

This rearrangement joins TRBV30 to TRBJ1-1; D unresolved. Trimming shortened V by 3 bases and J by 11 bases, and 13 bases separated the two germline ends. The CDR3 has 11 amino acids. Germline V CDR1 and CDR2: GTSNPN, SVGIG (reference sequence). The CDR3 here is CAWRLLRGAFF. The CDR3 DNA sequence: TGTGCCTGGAGGCTCCTCCGCGGGGCTTTCTTT. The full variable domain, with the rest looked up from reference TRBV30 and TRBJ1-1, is SQTIHQWPATLVQPVGSPLSLECTVEGTSNPNLYWYRQAAGRGLQLLFYSVGIGQISSEVPQNLSASRPQDRQFILSSKKLLLSDSGFYLCAWRLLRGAFFGQGTRLTVV.

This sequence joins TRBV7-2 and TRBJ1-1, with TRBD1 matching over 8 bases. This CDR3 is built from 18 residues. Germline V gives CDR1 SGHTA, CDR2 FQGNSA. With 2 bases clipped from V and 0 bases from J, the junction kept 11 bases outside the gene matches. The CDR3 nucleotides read TGTGCCAGCAGCTTAAACAGGGGGGGAGGGTTCATGAACACTGAAGCTTTCTTT. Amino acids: CASSLNRGGGFMNTEAFF.

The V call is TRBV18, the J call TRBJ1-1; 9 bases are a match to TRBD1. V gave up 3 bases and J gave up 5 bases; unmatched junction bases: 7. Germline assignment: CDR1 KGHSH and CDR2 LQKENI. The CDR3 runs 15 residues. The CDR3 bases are TGTGCCAGCTCACCTAAGACAGGGGGGTGGACTGAAGCTTTCTTT. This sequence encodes CASSPKTGGWTEAFF.

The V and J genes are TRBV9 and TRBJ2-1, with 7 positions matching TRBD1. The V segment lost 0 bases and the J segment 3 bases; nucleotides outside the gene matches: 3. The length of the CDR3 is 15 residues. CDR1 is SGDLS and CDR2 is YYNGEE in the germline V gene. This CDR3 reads CASSVVPGGYNEQFF. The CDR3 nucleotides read TGTGCCAGCAGCGTAGTTCCAGGGGGCTACAATGAGCAGTTCTTC.

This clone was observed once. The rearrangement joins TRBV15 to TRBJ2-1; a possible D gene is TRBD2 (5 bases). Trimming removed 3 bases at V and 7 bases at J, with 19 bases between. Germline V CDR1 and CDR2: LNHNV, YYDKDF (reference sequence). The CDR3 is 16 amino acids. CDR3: CATSRSGTAGRNEQFF. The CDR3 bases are TGTGCCACCAGCAGGAGCGGAACCGCTGGGAGAAATGAGCAGTTCTTC.

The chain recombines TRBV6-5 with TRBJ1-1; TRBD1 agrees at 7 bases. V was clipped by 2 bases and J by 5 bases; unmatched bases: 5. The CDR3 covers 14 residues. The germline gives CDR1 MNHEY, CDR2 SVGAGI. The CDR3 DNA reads TGTGCCAGCAGTTACATTCAGGGGGGTACTGAAGCTTTCTTT. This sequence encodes CASSYIQGGTEAFF.

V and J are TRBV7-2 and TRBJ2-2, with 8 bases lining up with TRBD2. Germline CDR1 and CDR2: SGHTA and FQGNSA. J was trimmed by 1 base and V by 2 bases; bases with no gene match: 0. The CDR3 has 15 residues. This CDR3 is CASSLSGRNTGELFF. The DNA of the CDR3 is TGTGCCAGCAGCTTAAGCGGGAGGAACACCGGGGAGCTGTTTTTT.

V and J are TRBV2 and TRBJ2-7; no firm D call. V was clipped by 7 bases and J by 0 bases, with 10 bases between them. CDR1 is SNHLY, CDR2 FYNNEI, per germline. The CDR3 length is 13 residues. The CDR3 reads CASMAFSSYEQYF. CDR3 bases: TGTGCCAGCATGGCGTTTAGCTCCTACGAGCAGTACTTC.

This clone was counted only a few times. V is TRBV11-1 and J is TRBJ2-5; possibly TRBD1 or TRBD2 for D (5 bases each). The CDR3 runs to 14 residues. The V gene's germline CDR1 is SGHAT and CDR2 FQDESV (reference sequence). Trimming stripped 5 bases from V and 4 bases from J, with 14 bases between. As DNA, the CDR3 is TGTGCCAGCAGCCACAGTGATGGGGGAGAGACCCAGTACTTC. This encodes CASSHSDGGETQYF.

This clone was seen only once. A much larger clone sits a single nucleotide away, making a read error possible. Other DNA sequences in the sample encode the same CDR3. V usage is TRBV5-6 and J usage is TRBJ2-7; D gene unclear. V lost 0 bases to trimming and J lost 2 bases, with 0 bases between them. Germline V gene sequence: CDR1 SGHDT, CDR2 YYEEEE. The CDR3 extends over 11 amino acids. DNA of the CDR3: TGTGCCAGCAGCTTGGCCTACGAGCAGTACTTC. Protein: CASSLAYEQYF. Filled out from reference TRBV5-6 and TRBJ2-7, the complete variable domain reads DAGVTQSPTHLIKTRGQQVTLRCSPKSGHDTVSWYQQALGQGPQFIFQYYEEEERQRGNFPDRFSGHQFPNYSSELNVNALLLGDSALYLCASSLAYEQYFGPGTRLTVT.

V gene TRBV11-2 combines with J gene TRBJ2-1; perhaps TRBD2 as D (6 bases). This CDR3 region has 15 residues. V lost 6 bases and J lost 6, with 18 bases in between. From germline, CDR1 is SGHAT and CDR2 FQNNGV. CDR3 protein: CASRTEGLPGNEQFF. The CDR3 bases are TGTGCCAGCAGGACGGAGGGCCTCCCGGGCAATGAGCAGTTCTTC.

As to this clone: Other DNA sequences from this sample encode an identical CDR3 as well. The CDR3 coding sequence is TGTGCCAGCAGCTTAGTTAGTCATGAGCAGTTCTTC. This translates into CASSLVSHEQFF. This rearrangement joins TRBV7-9 to TRBJ2-1; D remains ambiguous. The CDR3 loop spans 12 amino acids. The germline V gene has CDR1 SEHNR and CDR2 FQNEAQ (reference sequence). The V end was cut by 1 base, the J end by 8 bases, with 6 bases between.

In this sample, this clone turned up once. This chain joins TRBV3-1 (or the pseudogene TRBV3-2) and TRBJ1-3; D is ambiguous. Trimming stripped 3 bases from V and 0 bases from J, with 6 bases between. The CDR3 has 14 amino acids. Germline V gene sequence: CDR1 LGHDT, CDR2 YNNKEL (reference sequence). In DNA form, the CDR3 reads TGTGCCAGCAGCCACTCGGGCTCTGGAAACACCATATATTTT. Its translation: CASSHSGSGNTIYF.

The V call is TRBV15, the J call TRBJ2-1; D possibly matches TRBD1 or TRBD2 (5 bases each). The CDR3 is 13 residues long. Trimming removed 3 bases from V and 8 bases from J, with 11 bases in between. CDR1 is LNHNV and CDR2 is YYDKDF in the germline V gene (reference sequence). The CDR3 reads CATSSTLGDEQFF. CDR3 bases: TGTGCCACCAGCAGTACATTGGGGGATGAGCAGTTCTTC.

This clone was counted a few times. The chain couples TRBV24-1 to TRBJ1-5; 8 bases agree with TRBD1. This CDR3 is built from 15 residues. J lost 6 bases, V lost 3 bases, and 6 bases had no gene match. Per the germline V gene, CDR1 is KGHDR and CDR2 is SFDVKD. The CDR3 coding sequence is TGTGCCACCAGTGATGGGCAGGGGGCTGTTCAGCCCCAGCATTTT. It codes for CATSDGQGAVQPQHF.

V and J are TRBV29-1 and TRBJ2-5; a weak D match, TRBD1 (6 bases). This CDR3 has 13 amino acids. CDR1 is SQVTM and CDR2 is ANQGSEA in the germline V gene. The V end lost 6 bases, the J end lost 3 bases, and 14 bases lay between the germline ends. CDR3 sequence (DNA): TGCAGCGTGGGATTTGGACAGAAAGAGACCCAGTACTTC. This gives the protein CSVGFGQKETQYF.